The 10 T cell receptor beta chains presented below share a single source sample, sequenced in a study of cytomegalovirus exposure and HLA in healthy donors. The primer mix had 60 Vbeta and 13 Jbeta primers. Here immunoSEQ multiplex PCR was the method, and the copy in TCRdb shows in-frame clones only, minus some. The sample lists 40,000 or so clones; 50% to 75% were seen once. Material: PBMCs. All receptors come from a human donor in good health.

The chain combines TRBV5-1 with TRBJ2-1; D is unclear. CDR3 length: 12 amino acids. The germline V gene has CDR1 SGHRS and CDR2 YFSETQ. V dropped 0 bases and J dropped 6 bases, with 4 bases sitting between them. The CDR3 is CASSLGVNEQFF. The CDR3, as DNA: TGCGCCAGCAGCTTGGGAGTCAATGAGCAGTTCTTC.

This clone occurred a few times. CDR3 in DNA: TGTGCCAGCAGCCTAGCTAGCGGGGGTCTTGGAGATACGCAGTATTTT. This translates into CASSLASGGLGDTQYF. This rearrangement joins TRBV14 to TRBJ2-3; 10 bases agree with TRBD2. The V gene end was trimmed by 4 bases and the J gene end by 5 bases; junction bases not matched to a gene: 9. Germline CDR1 and CDR2: SGHDN and FVKESK. The CDR3 contains 16 residues.

In its sample, this clone was seen a few times. This chain joins TRBV15 and TRBJ1-6; possibly TRBD1 for D (5 bases). This CDR3 spans 13 amino acids. Deletions cut 6 bases from V and 9 bases from J, with 12 bases between. Germline CDR1 is LNHNV and CDR2 is YYDKDF (reference sequence). The CDR3 is CATSQGSRSPLHF. The CDR3, as DNA: TGTGCCACCAGTCAGGGATCTCGTTCACCCCTCCACTTT.

The chain recombines TRBV2 with TRBJ1-5; 9 bases are shared with TRBD1. CDR1 and CDR2 from the germline V gene are SNHLY and FYNNEI. The V segment lost 6 bases and the J segment 4 bases; nucleotides outside the gene matches: 16. There are 18 residues in the CDR3. The CDR3 region is CASSGRTGTGYWNQPQHF. CDR3 bases: TGTGCCAGCAGCGGAAGGACCGGGACAGGGTATTGGAATCAGCCCCAGCATTTT.

This rearrangement joins TRBV7-2 to TRBJ2-1; 7 bases agree with TRBD2. The CDR3 is 14 amino acids. Trimming at V came to 3 bases and at J to 9 bases, leaving 8 bases not matched to a gene. Germline lookup yields CDR1 SGHTA and CDR2 FQGNSA. The CDR3 loop reads CASSFDSGGGEQFF. CDR3 in DNA: TGTGCCAGCAGCTTCGACAGCGGCGGGGGTGAGCAGTTCTTC.

The V and J genes are TRBV4-2 and TRBJ1-6; 7 bases are a match to TRBD1. The V segment lost 4 bases and the J segment 10 bases; nucleotides outside the gene matches: 13. Germline V gives CDR1 LGHNA, CDR2 YNFKEQ. The CDR3 totals 16 residues. CDR3 in amino acids: CASSRPTTTGRSPLHF. CDR3 nucleotide sequence: TGTGCCAGCAGCCGCCCAACGACGACAGGGAGATCACCCCTCCACTTT.

The chain carries TRBV27 and TRBJ1-1; possibly TRBD1 for D (6 bases). The germline V gene has CDR1 MNHEY and CDR2 SMNVEV (reference sequence). This CDR3 comprises 12 residues. The V and J ends lost 6 bases and 11 bases respectively, with 16 bases between them. In DNA, the CDR3 is TGTGCCAGCAGGAATACAGGGCGCCGGGCTTTCTTT. This encodes CASRNTGRRAFF.

This clone was counted a few times. V gene TRBV6-5 combines with J gene TRBJ2-1, with D tentatively TRBD2 (6 bases). V dropped 2 bases and J dropped 13 bases, with 9 bases sitting between them. CDR1 is MNHEY, CDR2 SVGAGI, per germline. The CDR3 covers 11 residues. In DNA, the CDR3 is TGTGCCAGCAGTTACGGGGGGTTCCAGTTCTTC. Amino acid sequence: CASSYGGFQFF.

The rearrangement joins TRBV6-5 to TRBJ1-5; a weak D match, TRBD1 (5 bases). The CDR3 spans 16 residues. Germline-derived CDR1 and CDR2 are MNHEY and SVGAGI. Trimming took off 4 bases at V and 0 bases at J, with 13 bases between the two ends. The CDR3 spells CASSFNDRYSNQPQHF. CDR3 nucleotide sequence: TGTGCCAGCAGTTTTAATGACAGATATAGCAATCAGCCCCAGCATTTT.

This chain joins TRBV4-2 and TRBJ1-6; no firm D call. CDR3 length: 13 residues. V lost 8 bases and J 4 bases, leaving 9 bases between the germline ends. Germline CDR1 LGHNA, CDR2 YNFKEQ. The CDR3 region is CASGSTYNSPLHF. CDR3 bases: TGTGCCAGCGGCTCGACTTATAATTCACCCCTCCACTTT.